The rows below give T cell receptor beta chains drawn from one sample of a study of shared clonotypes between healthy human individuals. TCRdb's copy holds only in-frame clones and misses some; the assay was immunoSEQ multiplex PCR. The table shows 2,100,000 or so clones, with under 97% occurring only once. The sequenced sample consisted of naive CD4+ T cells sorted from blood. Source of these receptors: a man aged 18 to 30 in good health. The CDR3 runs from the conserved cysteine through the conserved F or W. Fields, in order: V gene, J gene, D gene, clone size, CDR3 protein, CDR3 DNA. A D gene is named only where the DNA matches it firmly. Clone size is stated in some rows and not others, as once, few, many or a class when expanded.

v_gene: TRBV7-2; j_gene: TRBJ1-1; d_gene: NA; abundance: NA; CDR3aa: CASSLGGTGSAEAFF; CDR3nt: TGTGCCAGCAGCTTAGGGGGTACAGGGAGCGCTGAAGCTTTCTTT
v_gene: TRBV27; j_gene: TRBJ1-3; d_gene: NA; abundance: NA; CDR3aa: CASSLVATAGNTIYF; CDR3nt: TGTGCCAGCAGTTTGGTCGCGACAGCTGGAAACACCATATATTTT
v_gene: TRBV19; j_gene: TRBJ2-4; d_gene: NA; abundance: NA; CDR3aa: CASSIVRNIQYF; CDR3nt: TGCGCCAGTAGTATAGTGAGAAACATTCAGTACTTC
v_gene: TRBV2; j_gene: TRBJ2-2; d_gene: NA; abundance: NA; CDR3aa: CASSVQGGTGELFF; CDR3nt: TGTGCCAGCAGCGTTCAGGGAGGCACCGGGGAGCTGTTTTTT
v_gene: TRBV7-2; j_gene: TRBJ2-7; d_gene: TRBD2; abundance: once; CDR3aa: CASSLWGRASYEQYF; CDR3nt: TGTGCCAGCAGCTTATGGGGGAGGGCCTCCTACGAGCAGTACTTC
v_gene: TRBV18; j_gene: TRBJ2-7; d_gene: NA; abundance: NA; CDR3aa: CASSPPLAPGIDEQYF; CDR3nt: TGTGCCAGCTCACCACCGCTAGCACCCGGGATCGACGAGCAGTACTTC
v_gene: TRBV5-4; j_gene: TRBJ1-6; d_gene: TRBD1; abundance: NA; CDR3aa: CASSFGGTGGFGSPLHF; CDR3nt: TGTGCCAGCAGCTTCGGGGGGACAGGGGGCTTCGGGTCACCCCTCCACTTT
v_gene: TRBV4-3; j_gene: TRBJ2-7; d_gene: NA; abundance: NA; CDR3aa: CASSQDLGYEQYF; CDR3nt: TGCGCCAGCAGCCAAGATCTTGGTTACGAGCAGTACTTC
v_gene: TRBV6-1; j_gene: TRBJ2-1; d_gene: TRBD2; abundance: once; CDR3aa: CAGGLAGGYNEQFF; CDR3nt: TGTGCGGGCGGGCTAGCGGGAGGGTACAATGAGCAGTTCTTC
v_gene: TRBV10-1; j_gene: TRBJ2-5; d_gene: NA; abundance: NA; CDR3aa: CASSESGEEQETQYF; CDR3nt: TGCGCCAGCAGTGAATCGGGGGAGGAACAAGAGACCCAGTACTTC
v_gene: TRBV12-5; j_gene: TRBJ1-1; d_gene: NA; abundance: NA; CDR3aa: CASGPPPNTEAFF; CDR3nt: TGTGCTAGTGGTCCCCCACCGAACACTGAAGCTTTCTTT
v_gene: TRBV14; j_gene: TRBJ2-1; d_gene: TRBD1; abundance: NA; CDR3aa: CASSPPPGQGVPNEQFF; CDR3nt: TGTGCCAGCAGCCCCCCTCCGGGACAGGGGGTCCCCAATGAGCAGTTCTTC
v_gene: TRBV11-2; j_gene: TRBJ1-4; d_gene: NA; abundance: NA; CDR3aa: CASSLSLSTNEKLFF; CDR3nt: TGTGCCAGCAGCTTATCGCTATCCACTAATGAAAAACTGTTTTTT
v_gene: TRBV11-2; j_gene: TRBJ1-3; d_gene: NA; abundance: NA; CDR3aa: CASRIQGPGNTIYF; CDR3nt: TGTGCCAGCAGGATACAGGGTCCGGGAAACACCATATATTTT
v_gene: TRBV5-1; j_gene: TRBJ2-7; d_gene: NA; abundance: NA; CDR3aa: CASSLAARNEQYF; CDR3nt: TGCGCCAGCAGCTTGGCGGCTAGGAACGAGCAGTACTTC
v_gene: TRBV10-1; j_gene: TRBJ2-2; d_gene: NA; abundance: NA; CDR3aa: CASSGAATGELFF; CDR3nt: TGCGCCAGCAGTGGGGCCGCCACCGGGGAGCTGTTTTTT
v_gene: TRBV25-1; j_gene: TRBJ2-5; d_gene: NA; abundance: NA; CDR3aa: CASSEGYVIQETQYF; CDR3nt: TGTGCCAGCAGTGAAGGCTATGTCATACAAGAGACCCAGTACTTC
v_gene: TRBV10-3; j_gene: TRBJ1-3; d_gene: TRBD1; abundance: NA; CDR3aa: CAISLRQGAGNTIYF; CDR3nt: TGTGCCATCAGTCTACGACAGGGGGCTGGAAACACCATATATTTT
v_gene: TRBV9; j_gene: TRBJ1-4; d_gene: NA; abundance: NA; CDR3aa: CASSERVGEKLFF; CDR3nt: TGTGCCAGCAGCGAAAGGGTTGGTGAAAAACTGTTTTTT
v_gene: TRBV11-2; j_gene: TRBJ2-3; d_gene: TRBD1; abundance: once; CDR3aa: CASSLGQGADTQYF; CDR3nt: TGTGCCAGCAGCTTAGGACAGGGGGCAGATACGCAGTATTTT
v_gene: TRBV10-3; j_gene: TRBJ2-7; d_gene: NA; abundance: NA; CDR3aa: CAISEARSYEQYF; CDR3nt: TGTGCCATCAGTGAGGCCCGGTCCTACGAGCAGTACTTC
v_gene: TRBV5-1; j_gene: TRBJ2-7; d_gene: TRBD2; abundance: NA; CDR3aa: CASSFLAGDYEQYF; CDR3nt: TGCGCCAGCAGCTTTCTAGCGGGAGATTATGAGCAGTACTTC
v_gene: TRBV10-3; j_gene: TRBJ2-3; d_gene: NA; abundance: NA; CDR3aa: CAISSGRGDTQYF; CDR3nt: TGTGCCATCAGCTCCGGGAGAGGCGATACGCAGTATTTT
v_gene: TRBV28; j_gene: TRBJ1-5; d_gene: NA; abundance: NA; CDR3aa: CASRDSTGPSNQPQHF; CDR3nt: TGTGCCAGCCGAGATTCTACAGGGCCAAGCAATCAGCCCCAGCATTTT
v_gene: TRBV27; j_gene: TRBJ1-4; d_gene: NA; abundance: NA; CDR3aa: CASPTKKRNEKLFF; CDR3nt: TGTGCCAGCCCGACTAAAAAACGTAATGAAAAACTGTTTTTT
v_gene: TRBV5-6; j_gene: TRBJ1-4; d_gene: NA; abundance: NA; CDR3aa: CASSLGLVKVEKLFF; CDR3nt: TGTGCCAGCAGCTTGGGATTGGTTAAGGTCGAAAAACTGTTTTTT